This TCR beta chain was captured in a study of OX40 agonist ivuxolimab in advanced cancers. Study-level background: Dose-escalation cases comprised hepatocellular carcinoma, melanoma, renal cell or head and neck cancer. Study observations and caveats: CD4+ T cells averaged fewer expanded clones than CD8+ T cells.

For this clone: What it recognizes is unknown.

J lost 7 bases, V lost 8 bases, and 17 bases had no gene match. CDR1 and CDR2 (germline): MDHEN, SYDVKM. This CDR3 spans 16 amino acids. Libraries were prepared by immunoSEQ multiplex PCR; TCRdb keeps only in-frame clonotypes and omits some of them. Of approximately 48,000 clones listed, more than 75% were seen once; the top ten hold 3.9%. The chain carries TRBV28 and TRBJ2-7; TRBD1 agrees at 10 bases. Material: CD4+ or CD8+ T cells sorted from blood, obtained in a trial of the OX40 agonist ivuxolimab. This TCR derives from an adult with an advanced solid tumor such as melanoma, head and neck, liver or kidney cancer. The CDR3 here is CASCTYGGTGVEEQYF. The CDR3 DNA is TGTGCCAGCTGCACCTATGGGGGGACAGGGGTGGAGGAGCAGTACTTC. The whole variable domain, remainder taken from reference TRBV28 and TRBJ2-7, is DVKVTQSSRYLVKRTGEKVFLECVQDMDHENMFWYRQDPGLGLRLIYFSYDVKMKEKGDIPEGYSVSREKKERFSLILESASTNQTSMYLCASCTYGGTGVEEQYFGPGTRLTVT.